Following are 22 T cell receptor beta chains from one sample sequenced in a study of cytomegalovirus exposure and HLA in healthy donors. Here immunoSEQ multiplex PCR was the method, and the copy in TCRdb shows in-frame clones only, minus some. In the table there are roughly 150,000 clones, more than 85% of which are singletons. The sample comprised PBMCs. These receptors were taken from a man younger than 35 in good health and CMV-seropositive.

The CDR3 DNA sequence: TGTGCCAGCAGCGCCCGGACAGGGATGACTAGCCCTGAAGCTTTCTTT. Residues: CASSARTGMTSPEAFF. The V and J genes are TRBV5-4 and TRBJ1-1; 8 nucleotides line up with TRBD1. The CDR3 length is 16 residues. The V gene end was trimmed by 4 bases and the J gene end by 6 bases; junction bases not matched to a gene: 14. CDR1 is SGHNT and CDR2 is YYREEE in the germline V gene (reference sequence).

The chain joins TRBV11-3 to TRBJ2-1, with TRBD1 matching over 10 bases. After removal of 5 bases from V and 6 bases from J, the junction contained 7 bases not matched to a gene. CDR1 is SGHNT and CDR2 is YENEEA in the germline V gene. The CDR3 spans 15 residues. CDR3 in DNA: TGTGCCAGCAGCATCACCGGGACAGGGGCCAATGAGCAGTTCTTC. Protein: CASSITGTGANEQFF.

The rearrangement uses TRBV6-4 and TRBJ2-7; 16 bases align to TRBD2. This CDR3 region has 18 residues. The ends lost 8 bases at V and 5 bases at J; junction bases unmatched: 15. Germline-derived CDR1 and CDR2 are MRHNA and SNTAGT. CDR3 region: CASAGTSGRARISHEQYF. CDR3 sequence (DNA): TGTGCCAGCGCAGGGACTAGCGGGAGGGCCAGGATTAGTCACGAGCAGTACTTC.

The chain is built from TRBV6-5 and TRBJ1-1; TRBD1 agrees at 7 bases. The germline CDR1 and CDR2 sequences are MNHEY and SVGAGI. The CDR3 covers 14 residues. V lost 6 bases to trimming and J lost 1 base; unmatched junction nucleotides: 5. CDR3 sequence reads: CASSRQGPNTEAFF. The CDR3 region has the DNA TGTGCCAGCAGCCGACAGGGTCCGAACACTGAAGCTTTCTTT.

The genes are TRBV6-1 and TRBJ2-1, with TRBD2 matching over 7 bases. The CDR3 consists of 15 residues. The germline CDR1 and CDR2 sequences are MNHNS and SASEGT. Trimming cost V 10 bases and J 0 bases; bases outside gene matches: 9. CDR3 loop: CATLQGGSSYNEQFF. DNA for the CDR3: TGTGCCACCCTACAAGGCGGGAGCTCCTACAATGAGCAGTTCTTC.

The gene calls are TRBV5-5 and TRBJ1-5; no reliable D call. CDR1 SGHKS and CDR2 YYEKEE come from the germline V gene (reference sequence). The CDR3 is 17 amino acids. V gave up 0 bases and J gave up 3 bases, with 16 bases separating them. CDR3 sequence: CASSLDLRGPFNQPQHF. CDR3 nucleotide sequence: TGTGCCAGCAGCTTGGACCTCCGAGGTCCCTTCAATCAGCCCCAGCATTTT.

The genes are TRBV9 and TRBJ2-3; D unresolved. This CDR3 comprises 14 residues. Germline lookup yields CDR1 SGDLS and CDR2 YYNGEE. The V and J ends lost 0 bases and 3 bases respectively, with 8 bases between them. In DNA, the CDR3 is TGTGCCAGCAGCGTAGTGGCAGTTACAGATACGCAGTATTTT. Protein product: CASSVVAVTDTQYF.

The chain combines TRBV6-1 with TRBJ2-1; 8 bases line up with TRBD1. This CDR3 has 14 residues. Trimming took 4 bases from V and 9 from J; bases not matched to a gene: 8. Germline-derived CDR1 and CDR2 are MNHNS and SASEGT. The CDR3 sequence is CASSGAGGESEQFF. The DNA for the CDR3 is TGTGCCAGCAGTGGGGCAGGGGGCGAAAGTGAGCAGTTCTTC.

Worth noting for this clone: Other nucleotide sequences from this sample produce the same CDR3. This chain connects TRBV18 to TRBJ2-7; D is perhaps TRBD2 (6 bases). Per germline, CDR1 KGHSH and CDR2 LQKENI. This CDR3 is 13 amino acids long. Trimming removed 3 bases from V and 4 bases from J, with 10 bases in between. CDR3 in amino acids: CASSPGGPYEQYF. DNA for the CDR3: TGTGCCAGCTCACCGGGAGGACCTTACGAGCAGTACTTC.

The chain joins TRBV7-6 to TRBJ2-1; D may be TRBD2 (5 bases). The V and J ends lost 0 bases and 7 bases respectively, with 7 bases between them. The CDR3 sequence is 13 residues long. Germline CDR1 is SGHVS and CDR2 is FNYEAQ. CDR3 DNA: TGTGCCAGCAGCTTAGCGCCGGGGAATGAGCAGTTCTTC. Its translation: CASSLAPGNEQFF.

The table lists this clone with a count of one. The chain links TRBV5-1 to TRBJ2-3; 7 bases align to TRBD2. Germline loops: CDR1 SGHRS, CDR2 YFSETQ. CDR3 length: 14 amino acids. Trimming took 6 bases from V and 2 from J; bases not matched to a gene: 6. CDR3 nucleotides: TGCGCCAGCATGCTAGCGGTGTTCACAGATACGCAGTATTTT. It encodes CASMLAVFTDTQYF.

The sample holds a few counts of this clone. The CDR3 DNA sequence: TGCGCCAGCTCGAAAGAACTAGCGGGCTCCTACAATGAGCAGTTCTTC. Translation: CASSKELAGSYNEQFF. The J gene is TRBJ2-1, the V gene TRBV5-1; 9 nucleotides line up with TRBD2. Germline lookup yields CDR1 SGHRS and CDR2 YFSETQ. Trimming removed 7 bases from V and 0 bases from J; junction bases left unmatched: 8. This CDR3 comprises 16 residues.

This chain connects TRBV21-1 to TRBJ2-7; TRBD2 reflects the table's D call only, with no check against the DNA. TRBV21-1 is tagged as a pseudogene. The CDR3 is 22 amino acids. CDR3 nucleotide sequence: TGTGCCAGCAGCAAGGTAAGAGGAATGGGGGGGCCAAACCTCCGACCTCCCTACGAGCAGTACTTC. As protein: CASSKVRGMGGPNLRPPYEQYF.

CDR3 coding DNA: TGTGCCAGCACCGAATTACAGGGTAGTGAAGCTTTCTTT. Its translation: CASTELQGSEAFF. The chain links TRBV6-5 to TRBJ1-1, with a possible D match to TRBD1 (6 bases). Germline loops: CDR1 MNHEY, CDR2 SVGAGI. The CDR3 loop spans 13 amino acids. V was shortened by 7 bases and J by 7 bases, with 16 bases between the two germline ends.

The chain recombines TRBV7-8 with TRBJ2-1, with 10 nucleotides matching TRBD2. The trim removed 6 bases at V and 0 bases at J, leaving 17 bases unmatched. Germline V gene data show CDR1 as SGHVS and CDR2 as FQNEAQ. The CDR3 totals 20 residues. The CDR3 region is CASSFRTSGNILSSYNEQFF. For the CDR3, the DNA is TGTGCCAGCAGTTTTAGGACTAGCGGAAACATACTAAGCTCCTACAATGAGCAGTTCTTC.

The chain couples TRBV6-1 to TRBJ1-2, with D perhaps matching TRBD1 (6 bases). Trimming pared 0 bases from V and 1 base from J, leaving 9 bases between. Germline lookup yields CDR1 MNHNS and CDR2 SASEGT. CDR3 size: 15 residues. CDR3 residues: CASSEASQGNYGYTF. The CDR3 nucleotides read TGTGCCAGCAGTGAAGCCTCACAGGGTAACTATGGCTACACCTTC.

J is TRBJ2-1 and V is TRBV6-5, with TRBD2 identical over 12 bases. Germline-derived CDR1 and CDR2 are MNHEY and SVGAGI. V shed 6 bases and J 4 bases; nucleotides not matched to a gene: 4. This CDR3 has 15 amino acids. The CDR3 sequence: CASSPTSGGYNEQFF. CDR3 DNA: TGTGCCAGCAGCCCGACTAGCGGGGGTTACAATGAGCAGTTCTTC.

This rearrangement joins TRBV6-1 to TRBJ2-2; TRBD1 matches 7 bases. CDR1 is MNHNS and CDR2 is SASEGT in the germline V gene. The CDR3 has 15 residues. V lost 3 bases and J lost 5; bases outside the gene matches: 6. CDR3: CASSDPYRGTGELFF. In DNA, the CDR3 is TGTGCCAGCAGTGACCCATACAGGGGAACCGGGGAGCTGTTTTTT.

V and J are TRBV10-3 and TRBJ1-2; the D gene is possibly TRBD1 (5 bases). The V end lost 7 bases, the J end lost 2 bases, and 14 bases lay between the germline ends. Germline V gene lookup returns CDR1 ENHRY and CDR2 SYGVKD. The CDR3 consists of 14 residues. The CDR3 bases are TGTGCCATCACCCCTAATCGGGGGAACTATGGCTACACCTTC. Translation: CAITPNRGNYGYTF.

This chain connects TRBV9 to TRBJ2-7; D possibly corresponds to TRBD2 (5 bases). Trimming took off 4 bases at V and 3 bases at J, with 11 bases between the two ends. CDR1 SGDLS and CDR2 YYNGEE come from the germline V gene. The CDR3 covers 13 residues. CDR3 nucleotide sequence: TGTGCCAGCAGCCGCGAAGGAGGCTACGAGCAGTACTTC. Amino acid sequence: CASSREGGYEQYF.

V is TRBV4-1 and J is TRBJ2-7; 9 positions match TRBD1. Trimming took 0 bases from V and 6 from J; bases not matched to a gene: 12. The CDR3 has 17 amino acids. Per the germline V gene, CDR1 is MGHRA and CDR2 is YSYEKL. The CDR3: CASSQDLGTGRRGEQYF. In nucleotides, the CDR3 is TGCGCCAGCAGCCAAGATCTGGGGACAGGGAGAAGAGGCGAGCAGTACTTC.

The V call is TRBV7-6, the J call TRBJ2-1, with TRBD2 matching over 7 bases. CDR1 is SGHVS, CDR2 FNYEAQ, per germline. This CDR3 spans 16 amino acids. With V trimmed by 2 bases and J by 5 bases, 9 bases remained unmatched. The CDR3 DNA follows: TGTGCCAGCAGCTTATATTCGTTCGGGACTAACAATGAGCAGTTCTTC. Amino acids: CASSLYSFGTNNEQFF.